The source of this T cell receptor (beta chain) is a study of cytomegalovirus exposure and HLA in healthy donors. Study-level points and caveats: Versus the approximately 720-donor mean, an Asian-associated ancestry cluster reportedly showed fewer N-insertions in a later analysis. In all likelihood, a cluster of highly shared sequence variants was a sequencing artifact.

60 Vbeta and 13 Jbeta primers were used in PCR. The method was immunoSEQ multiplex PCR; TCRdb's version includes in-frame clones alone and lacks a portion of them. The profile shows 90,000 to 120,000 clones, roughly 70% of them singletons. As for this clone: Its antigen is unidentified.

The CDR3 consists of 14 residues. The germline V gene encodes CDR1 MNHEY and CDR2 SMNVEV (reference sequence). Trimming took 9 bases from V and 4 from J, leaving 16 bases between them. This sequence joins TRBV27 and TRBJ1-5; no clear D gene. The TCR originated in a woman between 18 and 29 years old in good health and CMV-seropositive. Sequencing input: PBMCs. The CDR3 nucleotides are TGTGCCAGTCAAAAGGATTTCGGGAATCAGCCCCAGCATTTT. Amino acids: CASQKDFGNQPQHF.